Shown below are 3 T cell receptor beta chains from a single sample sequenced in a study of T-cell memory formation after mild COVID-19. TCRdb used MiXCR to reprocess the 5' RACE reads, holding one entry per CDR3 protein. Here the sample spans tens of thousands of distinct CDR3 sequences, more than 20% being singletons. The source material was PBMCs or a T cell subset sorted from them (not recorded which). The receptor source for this set is an adult who had mild COVID-19 (a few samples of this study predate the infection). Cell type and time point are not known.

This clonotype was recorded many times. The V gene is TRBV7-9, the J gene TRBJ2-3; D is undetermined. Germline CDR1 and CDR2: SEHNR and FQNEAQ (reference sequence). The V gene lost 7 bases and the J gene lost 4 bases, with 9 bases spanning the gap. This CDR3 spans 12 amino acids. CDR3 DNA: TGTGCCAGCACCCAAGGGCCAGATACGCAGTATTTT. As protein: CASTQGPDTQYF.

This clonotype was seen ten or more times. The J gene is TRBJ2-3, the V gene TRBV24-1; TRBD1 matches 9 bases. The trim removed 5 bases at V and 7 bases at J, leaving 9 bases unmatched. This CDR3 is 15 amino acids long. Germline V gene sequence: CDR1 KGHDR, CDR2 SFDVKD. DNA of the CDR3: TGTGCCACCAGTGCCCAGGACAGGGGAGGAAATACGCAGTATTTT. Its protein product is CATSAQDRGGNTQYF.

At least ten counts were recorded for this clonotype. The V and J genes are TRBV7-2 and TRBJ1-1; no firm D call. The V gene's germline CDR1 is SGHTA and CDR2 FQGNSA. The CDR3 sequence is 16 residues long. The ends were cut back, 5 bases at V and 4 bases at J, with 20 bases in the middle. CDR3 sequence reads: CASSPHGPNILTEAFF. CDR3 in DNA: TGTGCCAGCAGCCCCCACGGACCCAACATCCTCACTGAAGCTTTCTTT. The full variable domain, in which reference TRBV7-2 and TRBJ1-1 provide the parts outside the CDR3, is GAGVSQSPSNKVTEKGKDVELRCDPISGHTALYWYRQSLGQGLEFLIYFQGNSAPDKSGLPSDRFSAERTGGSVSTLTIQRTQQEDSAVYLCASSPHGPNILTEAFFGQGTRLTVV.